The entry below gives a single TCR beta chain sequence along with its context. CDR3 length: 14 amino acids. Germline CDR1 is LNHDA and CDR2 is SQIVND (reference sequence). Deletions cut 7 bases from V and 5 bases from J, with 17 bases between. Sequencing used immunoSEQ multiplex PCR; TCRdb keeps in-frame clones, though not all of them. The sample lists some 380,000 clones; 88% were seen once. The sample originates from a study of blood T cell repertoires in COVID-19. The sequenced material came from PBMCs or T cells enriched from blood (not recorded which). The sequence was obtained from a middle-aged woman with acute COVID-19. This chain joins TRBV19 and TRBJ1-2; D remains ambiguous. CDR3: CASTNRPGGYGYTF. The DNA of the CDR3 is TGTGCCAGTACCAACCGACCGGGAGGGTATGGCTACACCTTC.